This entry is about one T cell receptor beta chain. The data belong to a study of cytomegalovirus exposure and HLA in healthy donors. V gave up 2 bases and J gave up 0 bases, with 12 bases separating them. The CDR3 is 16 residues long. Germline V lookup: CDR1 MNHNS, CDR2 SASEGT. The PCR contained 60 Vbeta and 13 Jbeta primers. Using immunoSEQ multiplex PCR, the repertoire was profiled, and TCRdb retains in-frame clones only, with some absent. The sample has roughly 200,000 clones, around three quarters seen once. The V gene is TRBV6-1, the J gene TRBJ2-3; perhaps TRBD2 as D (7 bases). The source is a man aged 35-49 years in good health and CMV-seronegative. Sequenced material: PBMCs. CDR3 sequence reads: CASSERGGVSTDTQYF. Here the CDR3 DNA reads TGTGCCAGCAGTGAAAGGGGGGGAGTGAGCACAGATACGCAGTATTTT.